The sequence of this T cell receptor (beta chain) was determined in a study of PD-L1 blockade in urothelial cancer (dated by TCRdb to between 2016 and 2019). Study-wide context: Every patient began therapy in about 2014 and was given atezolizumab 1,200 mg intravenously every 3 weeks. Durable clinical benefit meant progression-free survival longer than 6 months, and TCR features were also tested against progression-free and overall survival. In the same patients, pretreatment tumors underwent whole exome sequencing and RNA sequencing in addition to TCR sequencing. An exploratory multi-omic analysis was conducted of the somatic, immune and clinical correlates of response to PD-L1 blockade with atezolizumab in urothelial cancer. TCR sequencing covered pretreatment tumor samples and matched, serially collected peripheral blood taken before and after atezolizumab treatment. Twenty-five of 29 patients were males with bladder-origin urothelial cancer, and about 65% of the roughly 29 reported a prior smoking history. Patients had an ECOG performance status of 0 or 1 and had received between 0 and 3 prior chemotherapy regimens. Blood samples gave a median of around 140,000 T cells and tens of thousands of unique TCRs, with a median clonality of 0.080. Blood samples were analyzed at 3 weeks after treatment start (second dose) and at 6 weeks after treatment start. Pretreatment blood TCR-seq was available for fewer than 30 patients, at least one posttreatment blood collection was obtained for some 25 patients, and tumor TCR-seq was available for some 25 patients. Nine patients achieved durable clinical benefit and approximately 20 did not.

Paper-wide results and their limitations: Patients with durable benefit showed greater expansion of tumor-associated TCR clones in peripheral blood 3 weeks after starting treatment (n of about 20, p = 0.022). Improved progression-free and overall survival was associated with having pretreatment peripheral blood TCR clonality below the median. Small sample size (n ≈ 30) and many exploratory analyses mean the results are intended to be hypothesis-generating.

Synthetic TCR analog templates were spiked into each PCR to estimate absolute template abundance from read counts. The immunoSEQ assay used bias-controlled V and J gene primers to amplify TCRbeta CDR3 regions from genomic DNA. Rearranged TCRbeta segments were sequenced at approximately 20X coverage. The paper's data handling went like this. Sequencing errors were corrected by clustering, and CDR3s were annotated against IMGT so that V, D and J genes could be assigned. Out-of-frame and stop-codon sequences were excluded, and only productive TCRbeta rearrangements were used in downstream analyses. Clonality was computed as one minus Shannon entropy normalized by the log of the number of unique productive sequences. Fisher's exact test with Benjamini-Hochberg correction, at a threshold of adjusted p below 0.01, was used to find clones that differed between time points or between blood and tumor. In TCRdb, the immuneACCESS table is reduced to in-frame sequences with V and J assigned. These tables do not hold every clone; where another copy was compared, an unresolved V gene accounts for under half, and the others remain unexplained. V and J calls and clone size are as listed in that table; D and trimming were resolved from the DNA. This sample lists fewer than 30,000 clones; roughly 84% were detected once. The ten largest clones add up to approximately 9.9% of the sample.

On this clone itself: It has no known antigen specificity. No quality values exist for individual bases; no much larger clone is one base distant.

The cohort included under 35 patients with locally advanced or metastatic urothelial carcinoma who were treated at Memorial Sloan Kettering on a trial protocol. Peripheral blood mononuclear cells were collected pretreatment and during treatment, at between 1 and 8 total time points per patient. The Qiagen DNeasy Blood extraction kit was used to purify genomic DNA from total PBMCs and from tumor samples. Collected pretreatment and during treatment, PBMCs were isolated and stored as previously described. Sequencing used PBMCs, obtained around atezolizumab (anti-PD-L1) treatment. This sequence originates from a man between 65 and 85 years old with urothelial cancer.

The CDR3 here reads CASSGHPGQGVTDTQYF. The sequenced DNA: TGTGCCAGTAGTGGGCACCCGGGACAGGGGGTAACAGATACGCAGTATTTT. The chain couples TRBV19 to TRBJ2-3; 11 central nucleotides agree with TRBD1. V ends up 5 bases short and J 3 bases short, with an unmatched junction base count of 10. The cysteine opens and the phenylalanine closes a CDR3 of 17 amino acids. The sequence is cut down to CDR3 DNA, 51 bases in frame from base 1. CDR1 is given as LNHDA and CDR2 as SQIVND, both from the germline V gene (reference sequence).